This T cell receptor (beta chain) is drawn from a study of cytomegalovirus exposure and HLA in healthy donors. This CDR3 is built from 14 residues. With 10 bases clipped from V and 6 bases from J, the junction kept 9 bases outside the gene matches. Germline-derived CDR1 and CDR2 are SNHLY and FYNNEI. Broader study findings: Fewer N-insertions than the approximately 700-donor mean were reportedly shown by an Asian-associated ancestry cluster in a later analysis. A missense variant in DCLRE1C was later tied to TCR beta V- and J-gene trimming.

This clone came up a few times. Its target is not known. Healthy people donating bone marrow made up the donors. It was with 60 Vbeta and 13 Jbeta primers that the PCR ran. Clones were sequenced by immunoSEQ multiplex PCR, and TCRdb holds only the in-frame ones, with some missing. The profile shows 150,000 or so clones, 86% of them singletons. The sequencing input was PBMCs. The chain links TRBV2 to TRBJ1-4; TRBD1 aligns across 9 bases. This sequence was found in a woman aged 18-30 years in good health and CMV-seronegative. The DNA for the CDR3 is TGTGCCACCAATAACCGGGACAGGGATGAAAAACTGTTTTTT. Its translation: CATNNRDRDEKLFF.